This TCR beta chain originates from a study of blood T cell repertoires in COVID-19. Study in general: Samples came from the United States, Italy and Spain, spanning acute and convalescent COVID-19. The cDNA or gDNA used as material had been derived from T cells, B-cell-depleted T cells, or PBMCs.

Enrollment of patients from Seattle took place during active infection, with longitudinal follow-up. Authors' processing steps: Estimates of nucleated cell counts were drawn from the amplification of reference gene primers. Libraries were prepared by immunoSEQ multiplex PCR; TCRdb keeps only in-frame clonotypes and omits some of them. Clonal size and the V and J genes are those of that table, whereas D and trimming came from the DNA. The table has just over 250,000 clones, 75% to 95% seen once. Germline CDR1 reads SGHAT; CDR2 reads FQNNGV. V dropped 1 base and J dropped 2; count of bases not matched to a gene: 5. This CDR3 comprises 15 residues.

The TCR originated in a person aged 18 to 35 with COVID-19, enrolled during active disease. This chain uses TRBV11-2 with TRBJ2-7, with TRBD2 matching 7 bases. The sequencing sample was made of peripheral blood. The CDR3 DNA sequence: TGTGCCAGCAGCTTAGCGGGGGGATATGCCTACGAGCAGTACTTC. It specifies CASSLAGGYAYEQYF.